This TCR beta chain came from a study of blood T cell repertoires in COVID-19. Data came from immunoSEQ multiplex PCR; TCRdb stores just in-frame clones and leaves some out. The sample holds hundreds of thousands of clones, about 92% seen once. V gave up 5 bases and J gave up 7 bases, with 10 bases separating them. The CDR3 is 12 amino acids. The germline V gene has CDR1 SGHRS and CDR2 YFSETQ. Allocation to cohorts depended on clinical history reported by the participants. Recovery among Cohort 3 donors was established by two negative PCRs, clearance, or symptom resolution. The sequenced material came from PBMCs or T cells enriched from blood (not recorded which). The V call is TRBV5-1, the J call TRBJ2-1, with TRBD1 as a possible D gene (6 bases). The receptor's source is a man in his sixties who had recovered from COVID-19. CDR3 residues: CASSQGLNEQFF. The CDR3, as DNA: TGCGCCAGCAGTCAGGGGCTTAATGAGCAGTTCTTC.